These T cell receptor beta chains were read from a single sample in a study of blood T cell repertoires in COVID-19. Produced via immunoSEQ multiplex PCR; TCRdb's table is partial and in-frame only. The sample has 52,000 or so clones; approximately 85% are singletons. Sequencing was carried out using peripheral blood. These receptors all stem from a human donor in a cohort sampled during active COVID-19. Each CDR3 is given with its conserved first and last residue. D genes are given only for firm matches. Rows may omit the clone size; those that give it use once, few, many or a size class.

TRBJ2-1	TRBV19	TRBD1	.	CASSTRDRAWFF	TGTGCCAGTAGTACGAGGGACAGGGCCTGGTTCTTC
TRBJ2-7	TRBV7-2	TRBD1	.	CASSQRTGGLYEQYF	TGTGCCAGCAGCCAGCGGACAGGGGGTCTCTACGAGCAGTACTTC
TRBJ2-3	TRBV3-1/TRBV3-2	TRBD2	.	CASSQVLAGSVGRTDTQYF	TGTGCCAGCAGCCAGGTACTAGCGGGGTCCGTGGGGCGGACAGATACGCAGTATTTT
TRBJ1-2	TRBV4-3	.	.	CASSQGAYGYTF	TGCGCCAGCAGCCAGGGGGCCTATGGCTACACCTTC
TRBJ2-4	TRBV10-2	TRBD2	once	CASSLSTSGAQGIQYF	TGCGCCAGCAGCCTGTCTACTAGCGGGGCCCAAGGAATTCAGTACTTC
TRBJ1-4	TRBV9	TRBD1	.	CASSPGQGGGEKLFF	TGTGCCAGCAGCCCGGGACAGGGCGGCGGTGAAAAACTGTTTTTT
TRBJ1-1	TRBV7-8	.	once	CASNPSRVDTEAFF	TGTGCCAGCAACCCCTCCCGGGTAGACACTGAAGCTTTCTTT
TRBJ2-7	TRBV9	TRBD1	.	CASSVAPGQDSYEQYF	TGTGCCAGCAGCGTAGCCCCGGGACAGGACTCCTACGAGCAGTACTTC
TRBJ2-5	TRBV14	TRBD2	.	CASSRTPSGRWVETQYF	TGTGCCAGCAGCCGCACCCCTAGCGGGAGATGGGTGGAGACCCAGTACTTC
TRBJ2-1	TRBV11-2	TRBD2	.	CASSLVTGLGDNEQFF	TGTGCCAGCAGCTTAGTTACGGGACTAGGGGACAATGAGCAGTTCTTC
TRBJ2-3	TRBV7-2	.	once	CASSFGAAYTDTQYF	TGTGCCAGCAGCTTTGGGGCTGCCTACACAGATACGCAGTATTTT
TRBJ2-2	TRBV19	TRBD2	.	CAIRGAGGNTGELFF	TGTGCCATCCGGGGAGCGGGAGGGAACACCGGGGAGCTGTTTTTT
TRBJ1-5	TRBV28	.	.	CASQGVLTTGNQPQHF	TGTGCCAGCCAAGGGGTTCTGACGACTGGGAATCAGCCCCAGCATTTT
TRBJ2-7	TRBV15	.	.	CATSRPGDYEQYF	TGTGCCACCAGCAGACCGGGGGACTACGAGCAGTACTTC
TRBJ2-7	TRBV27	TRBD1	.	CASSYRGQGIYEQYF	TGTGCCAGCAGTTATAGGGGACAGGGTATCTACGAGCAGTACTTC
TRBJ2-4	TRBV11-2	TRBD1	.	CASSTTGGGNIQYF	TGTGCCAGCAGCACCACAGGGGGCGGAAACATTCAGTACTTC
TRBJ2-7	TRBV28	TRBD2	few	CASTLGTSGGYEQYF	TGTGCCAGCACTCTCGGGACTAGCGGCGGCTACGAGCAGTACTTC
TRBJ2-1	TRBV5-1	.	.	CASSGPSLTNEQFF	TGCGCCAGCAGTGGGCCCTCATTAACCAATGAGCAGTTCTTC
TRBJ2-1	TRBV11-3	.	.	CASSLGRVVDNEQFF	TGTGCCAGCAGCTTAGGCAGGGTGGTCGACAATGAGCAGTTCTTC
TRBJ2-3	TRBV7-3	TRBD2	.	CASSLKPQTGTSGKTDTQYF	TGTGCCAGCAGCTTAAAGCCCCAAACCGGGACTAGCGGGAAGACAGATACGCAGTATTTT
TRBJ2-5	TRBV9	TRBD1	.	CASSVNTGVETQYF	TGTGCCAGCAGCGTAAATACAGGGGTGGAGACCCAGTACTTC
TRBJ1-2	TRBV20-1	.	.	CSKSTRGGYTF	TGCAGTAAGAGCACTCGGGGTGGCTACACCTTC
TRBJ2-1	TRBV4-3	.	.	CASSQEGSNEQFF	TGCGCCAGCAGCCAAGAAGGGAGCAATGAGCAGTTCTTC
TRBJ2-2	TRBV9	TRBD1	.	CASSGQGANGELFF	TGTGCCAGCAGCGGACAGGGGGCGAACGGGGAGCTGTTTTTT
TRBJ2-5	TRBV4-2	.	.	CASSQGTLESETQYF	TGTGCCAGCAGCCAAGGAACTTTAGAATCCGAGACCCAGTACTTC
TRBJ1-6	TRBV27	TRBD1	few	CASTYLGQGDSPLHF	TGTGCCAGCACCTATTTGGGACAGGGAGATTCACCCCTCCACTTT
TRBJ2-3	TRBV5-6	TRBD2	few	CASSLGPAGAYTQYF	TGTGCCAGCAGCTTAGGCCCGGCGGGAGCGTACACGCAGTATTTT
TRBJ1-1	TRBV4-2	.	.	CASTLIGANTEAFF	TGTGCCAGCACCTTGATTGGGGCTAACACTGAAGCTTTCTTT
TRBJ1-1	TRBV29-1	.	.	CSVGEGGGTEAFF	TGCAGCGTTGGGGAGGGGGGAGGCACTGAAGCTTTCTTT
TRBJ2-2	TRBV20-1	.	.	CSARAGGELFF	TGCAGCGCGAGGGCAGGCGGGGAGCTGTTTTTT
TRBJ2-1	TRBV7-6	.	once	CASSLDGGSHEQFF	TGTGCCAGCAGCTTAGACGGGGGTAGCCATGAGCAGTTCTTC
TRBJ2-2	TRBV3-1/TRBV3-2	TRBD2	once	CASSQRAGAGELFF	TGTGCCAGCAGCCAACGGGCGGGGGCCGGGGAGCTGTTTTTT
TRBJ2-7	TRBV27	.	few	CASSLFGSYEQYF	TGTGCCAGCAGTTTATTTGGCAGCTACGAGCAGTACTTC